The sequence of this TCR beta chain was determined in a study of post-analysis software for immune sequencing data. About the study: Disease courses included relapsing-remitting, secondary progressive and progressive-relapsing multiple sclerosis.

Every TCR beta cDNA library bore unique molecular identifiers. Around 500,000 cDNA molecules were recovered from an input of about 0.9 to 10 million T cells. Via MiXCR, TCRdb re-called the PCR reads, giving one row per CDR3 protein. Of some 160,000 distinct CDR3 sequences listed, roughly 34% were seen once; the top ten hold 25% to 35%. Study-level findings and limits: Strong co-clustering by F measure was seen for same-batch samples.

As for this clonotype: The antigen is unknown.

Source: blood, taken after autologous hematopoietic stem cell transplantation. The sequence was collected from a girl aged 10 to 17 with multiple sclerosis.

DNA of the CDR3: TGTGCCAGCAGCGTTTCTGGGACAGCCTCTGGGGCCAACGTCCTGACTTTC. Translating gives CASSVSGTASGANVLTF. J is TRBJ2-6 and V is TRBV9; TRBD1 matches 7 bases. Germline V CDR1 and CDR2: SGDLS, YYNGEE. The ends lost 2 bases at V and 0 bases at J; junction bases unmatched: 5. This CDR3 region has 17 residues.